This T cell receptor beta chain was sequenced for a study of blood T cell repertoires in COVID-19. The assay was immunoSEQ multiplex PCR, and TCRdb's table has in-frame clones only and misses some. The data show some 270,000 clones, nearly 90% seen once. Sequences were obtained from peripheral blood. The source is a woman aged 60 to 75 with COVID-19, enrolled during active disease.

CDR3 protein: CASSYSGRENTEAFF. CDR3 DNA: TGTGCCAGCAGTTACTCGGGTCGGGAGAACACTGAAGCTTTCTTT. The J gene is TRBJ1-1, the V gene TRBV6-2 or TRBV6-3; D is undetermined. The germline V and J ends were trimmed by 0 bases and 1 base, with 9 bases remaining between them. Looked up from germline, CDR1 is MNHEY and CDR2 is SVGEGT. There are 15 residues in the CDR3.